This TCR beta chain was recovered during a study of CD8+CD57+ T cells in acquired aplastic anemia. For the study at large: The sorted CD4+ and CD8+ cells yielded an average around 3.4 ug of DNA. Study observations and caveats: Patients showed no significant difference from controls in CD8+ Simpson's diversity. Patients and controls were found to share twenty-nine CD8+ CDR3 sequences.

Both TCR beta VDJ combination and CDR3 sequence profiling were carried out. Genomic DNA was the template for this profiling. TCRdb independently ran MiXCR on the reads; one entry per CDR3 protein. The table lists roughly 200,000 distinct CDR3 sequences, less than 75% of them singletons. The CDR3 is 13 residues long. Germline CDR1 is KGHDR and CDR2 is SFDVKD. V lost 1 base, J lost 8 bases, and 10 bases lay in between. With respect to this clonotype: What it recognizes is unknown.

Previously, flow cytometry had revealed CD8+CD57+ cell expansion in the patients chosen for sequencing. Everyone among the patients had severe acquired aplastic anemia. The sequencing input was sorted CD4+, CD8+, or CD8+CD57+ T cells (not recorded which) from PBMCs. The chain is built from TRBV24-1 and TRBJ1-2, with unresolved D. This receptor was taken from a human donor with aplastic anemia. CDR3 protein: CATSDFQGRGYTF. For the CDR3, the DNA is TGTGCCACCAGTGATTTCCAAGGGAGAGGCTACACCTTC.